This is a list of T cell receptor beta chains from one sample in a study of T cells in Graves' hyperthyroidism and ophthalmopathy. TCRdb used MiXCR to reprocess the multiplex PCR reads, holding one entry per CDR3 protein. This table has about 300,000 distinct CDR3 sequences, around a fifth appearing once. Sequencing used blood. Every receptor here comes from a man over 45 with Graves' ophthalmopathy. The CDR3 runs from the conserved cysteine through the conserved F or W. The D gene is left open where the match is weak. Size values are once, few and many counts, or a class for expanded clones, and some rows have none.

V gene	D gene	J gene	clone size	CDR3 protein	CDR3 DNA
TRBV27	TRBD2	TRBJ2-1	NA	CASSLAAGGRGNEQFF	TGTGCCAGCAGTTTAGCGGCGGGAGGACGGGGGAATGAGCAGTTCTTC
TRBV7-9	NA	TRBJ2-1	many	CASSLARDNEQFF	TGTGCCAGCAGCTTAGCGCGGGACAATGAGCAGTTCTTC
TRBV7-8	TRBD2	TRBJ2-1	many	CASSSWTSGVLGEQFF	TGTGCCAGCAGCTCTTGGACTAGCGGGGTTTTAGGTGAGCAGTTCTTC
TRBV2	NA	TRBJ1-1	many	CASSAQMNTEAFF	TGTGCCAGCAGTGCGCAGATGAACACTGAAGCTTTCTTT
TRBV6-5	TRBD2	TRBJ2-1	NA	CASRHSGTSGYNEQFF	TGTGCCAGCAGACACTCCGGGACTAGCGGGTACAATGAGCAGTTCTTC
TRBV2	NA	TRBJ2-1	many	CASSGLPGKFF	TGTGCCAGCAGTGGACTGCCGGGGAAGTTCTTC
TRBV11-2	NA	TRBJ1-1	many	CASSSPRGGTEAFF	TGTGCCAGCAGCTCTCCCAGGGGAGGTACTGAAGCTTTCTTT
TRBV20-1	TRBD2	TRBJ2-7	many	CSARGASGPKIYEQYF	TGCAGTGCTAGAGGGGCTAGCGGTCCCAAGATCTACGAGCAGTACTTC
TRBV30	NA	TRBJ1-1	many	CAWSTYLVDTEAFF	TGTGCCTGGAGTACGTATTTGGTAGACACTGAAGCTTTCTTT
TRBV20-1	TRBD2	TRBJ2-1	NA	CSAREREGLGFEQFF	TGCAGTGCTAGAGAGCGGGAGGGCCTGGGTTTCGAGCAGTTCTTC
TRBV6-5	NA	TRBJ2-7	NA	CASSLASAIEQYF	TGTGCCAGCAGTTTAGCTAGCGCCATCGAGCAGTACTTC
TRBV5-1	TRBD1	TRBJ2-3	NA	CASSTTGTGILGTQYF	TGCGCCAGCAGCACGACCGGGACAGGGATTTTGGGTACGCAGTATTTT
TRBV6-1	TRBD2	TRBJ2-1	few	CASSETSGRESYNEQFF	TGTGCCAGCAGTGAAACTAGCGGGAGGGAATCCTACAATGAGCAGTTCTTC
TRBV20-1	NA	TRBJ2-7	few	CSARDLGKHLYEQYF	TGCAGTGCTAGAGATCTGGGGAAACACCTCTACGAGCAGTACTTC
TRBV28	TRBD1	TRBJ2-5	many	CASSLGRRGQETQYF	TGTGCCAGCAGTTTAGGGCGCAGGGGGCAAGAGACCCAGTACTTC
TRBV7-6	TRBD1	TRBJ1-5	NA	CASSQGASRGGGRPQHF	TGTGCCAGCAGCCAGGGTGCCTCCAGGGGGGGGGGTCGGCCCCAGCATTTT
TRBV14	NA	TRBJ2-2	few	CASSPEGFGELFF	TGTGCCAGCAGCCCAGAGGGCTTCGGGGAGCTGTTTTTT
TRBV28	NA	TRBJ2-3	many	CASSLGSTDTQYF	TGTGCCAGCAGCTTAGGGAGCACAGATACGCAGTATTTT
TRBV6-1	NA	TRBJ1-5	NA	CASSLRQGNQPQHF	TGTGCCAGCAGTCTTAGACAGGGCAATCAGCCCCAGCATTTT
TRBV18	TRBD1	TRBJ2-7	NA	CASSPRPGQGAYEQYF	TGTGCCAGCTCACCACGACCGGGACAGGGGGCTTACGAGCAGTACTTC
TRBV5-1	TRBD1	TRBJ2-7	many	CASSPSGGRTYEQYF	TGCGCCAGCAGCCCTTCAGGGGGCCGTACCTACGAGCAGTACTTC
TRBV15	NA	TRBJ1-2	few	CATTSGDLGGYTF	TGTGCCACCACCTCGGGGGACCTGGGAGGCTACACCTTC
TRBV6-1	TRBD1	TRBJ1-5	few	CASRDGQDSNQPQHF	TGTGCCAGCAGAGACGGACAGGATAGCAATCAGCCCCAGCATTTT
TRBV5-1	NA	TRBJ2-1	few	CASSSGLSSDEQFF	TGCGCCAGCAGCTCGGGCCTTAGTTCGGATGAGCAGTTCTTC
TRBV7-2	TRBD2	TRBJ2-7	NA	CASSQVVDSGSSRRSYEQYF	TGTGCCAGCAGCCAAGTCGTAGATAGCGGGAGTAGTCGTCGGTCCTACGAGCAGTACTTC
TRBV20-1	NA	TRBJ1-6	NA	CSAGGGGGSYNSPLHF	TGCAGTGCTGGGGGCGGGGGGGGCTCCTATAATTCACCCCTCCACTTT
TRBV29-1	TRBD2	TRBJ2-5	NA	CSVGTGGETQYF	TGCAGCGTGGGGACGGGGGGGGAGACCCAGTACTTC
TRBV20-1	TRBD1	TRBJ2-7	few	CSARETGTGGYYEQYF	TGCAGTGCTAGAGAGACTGGGACAGGGGGATACTACGAGCAGTACTTC
TRBV29-1	NA	TRBJ2-1	NA	CSVERRNYNEQFF	TGCAGCGTTGAAAGGCGGAACTACAATGAGCAGTTCTTC
TRBV7-8	TRBD2	TRBJ2-7	many	CASSLTSGRIEQYF	TGTGCCAGCAGCTTGACTAGCGGGAGGATCGAGCAGTACTTC
TRBV20-1	NA	TRBJ2-1	many	CSGRLDNEQFF	TGCAGTGGGCGACTAGACAATGAGCAGTTCTTC
TRBV5-1	TRBD2	TRBJ2-5	NA	CASSFLAGTQETQYF	TGCGCCAGCAGTTTCCTAGCGGGTACCCAAGAGACCCAGTACTTC
TRBV6-1	TRBD2	TRBJ2-2	NA	CASSRTSGTGELFF	TGTGCCAGCAGTCGGACTAGCGGCACCGGGGAGCTGTTTTTT
TRBV3-1	NA	TRBJ2-1	few	CASSQTLGYNEQFF	TGTGCCAGCAGCCAGACACTCGGCTACAATGAGCAGTTCTTC
TRBV5-4	NA	TRBJ1-6	NA	CASSSRATAMRNSPLHF	TGTGCCAGCAGCTCGCGGGCGACGGCTATGCGTAATTCACCCCTCCACTTT
TRBV3-1	NA	TRBJ2-1	many	CASSQEMRGSYNEQFF	TGTGCCAGCAGCCAAGAGATGAGGGGGTCCTACAATGAGCAGTTCTTC
TRBV12-3/TRBV12-4	TRBD2	TRBJ2-2	many	CASEKGLPANTGELFF	TGTGCCAGCGAAAAGGGACTACCAGCGAACACCGGGGAGCTGTTTTTT
TRBV6-2/TRBV6-3	TRBD2	TRBJ2-1	few	CASTPARGGTRSVNEQFF	TGTGCCAGCACCCCAGCGAGGGGCGGGACTAGAAGTGTAAATGAGCAGTTCTTC
TRBV7-2	TRBD2	TRBJ2-2	few	CASSLASGNSGELFF	TGTGCCAGCAGCTTAGCTAGCGGGAATAGCGGGGAGCTGTTTTTT
TRBV18	NA	TRBJ2-3	many	CASSSSSVSATQYF	TGTGCCAGCTCATCCTCTAGCGTGTCCGCGACGCAGTATTTT
TRBV24-1	TRBD1	TRBJ2-1	many	CATSAGTGRVNEQFF	TGTGCCACCAGTGCCGGGACAGGGAGGGTCAATGAGCAGTTCTTC
TRBV29-1	TRBD1	TRBJ2-3	few	CSVRRQGRGTDTQYF	TGCAGCGTCCGCCGACAGGGGCGTGGGACAGATACGCAGTATTTT